Below are 15 T cell receptor beta chains sequenced from a single sample in a study of identifying expanded T cells in peripheral blood. Sequencing was performed with immunoSEQ multiplex PCR; in TCRdb, only in-frame clones are kept and a portion is missing. The repertoire includes tens of thousands of clones, 82% of them detected once, and 14% sits in the top ten. The material sequenced was blood. The receptors here all came from a person aged 18 to 69 in good health.

This clone was recorded only once. The chain combines TRBV27 with TRBJ2-3, with 14 bases aligning to TRBD2. The CDR3 contains 16 residues. Looked up from germline, CDR1 is MNHEY and CDR2 is SMNVEV (reference sequence). Trimming cost V 5 bases and J 0 bases; bases outside gene matches: 1. The CDR3 DNA is TGTGCCAGCAGTCGACTAGCGGGGGGGAGCACAGATACGCAGTATTTT. It specifies CASSRLAGGSTDTQYF.

The chain joins TRBV5-1 to TRBJ1-1, with a tentative D call TRBD1 (5 bases). V was clipped by 2 bases and J by 1 base, with 12 bases between them. The germline gives CDR1 SGHRS, CDR2 YFSETQ. The CDR3 is made up of 15 amino acids. CDR3 in DNA: TGCGCCAGCAGCTTACCGGGACGGAGGAACACTGAAGCTTTCTTT. It is translated as CASSLPGRRNTEAFF.

The genes are TRBV6-1 and TRBJ2-2; the match to TRBD2 covers 7 bases. With 1 base clipped from V and 4 bases from J, the junction kept 9 bases outside the gene matches. The CDR3 runs 17 residues. In germline, CDR1 is MNHNS, CDR2 SASEGT. The DNA for the CDR3 is TGTGCCAGCAGTGAAGGTCATTCAGGGAGGGGCACCGGGGAGCTGTTTTTT. Encoded protein: CASSEGHSGRGTGELFF.

A single count supports this clone. This chain joins TRBV5-1 and TRBJ1-1; D is unclear. The CDR3 has 14 amino acids. Per the germline V gene, CDR1 is SGHRS and CDR2 is YFSETQ. The V gene lost 2 bases and the J gene lost 0 bases, with 8 bases spanning the gap. CDR3 region: CASSFQVMNTEAFF. Here the CDR3 DNA reads TGCGCCAGCAGCTTCCAGGTAATGAACACTGAAGCTTTCTTT.

The V call is TRBV19, the J call TRBJ2-2, with 8 bases fitting TRBD2. CDR3 length: 16 residues. J was trimmed by 2 bases and V by 5 bases; bases with no gene match: 7. The germline V gene encodes CDR1 LNHDA and CDR2 SQIVND (reference sequence). In DNA form, the CDR3 reads TGTGCCAGTAGTGGAAGCGGGAGAGGAAACACCGGGGAGCTGTTTTTT. Its protein product is CASSGSGRGNTGELFF.

This chain connects TRBV18 to TRBJ2-5, with a possible D match to TRBD1 (6 bases). The V end was cut by 5 bases, the J end by 4 bases, with 26 bases between. Germline CDR1 and CDR2: KGHSH and LQKENI. CDR3 size: 18 residues. The CDR3 DNA is TGTGCCAGCTCATCTATATTACAGGGTCAGATCAATCGAGAGACCCAGTACTTC. It specifies CASSSILQGQINRETQYF.

The chain carries TRBV18 and TRBJ2-7; possible D gene TRBD2, 5 bases. Per germline, CDR1 KGHSH and CDR2 LQKENI. Deletions cut 6 bases from V and 0 bases from J, with 12 bases between. There are 14 residues in the CDR3. CDR3 bases: TGTGCCAGCTCCCGGACGGGGAGCTCCTACGAGCAGTACGTC. This codes for CASSRTGSSYEQYV.

The rearrangement links TRBV5-1 to TRBJ2-2; D is ambiguous. This CDR3 contains 15 residues. Trimming shortened V by 4 bases and J by 3 bases, and 13 bases separated the two germline ends. Per germline, CDR1 SGHRS and CDR2 YFSETQ. The CDR3: CASSQTALDTGELFF. DNA of the CDR3: TGCGCCAGCAGCCAAACCGCTCTAGACACCGGGGAGCTGTTTTTT. The variable domain in full, completed from reference TRBV5-1 and TRBJ2-2, reads KAGVTQTPRYLIKTRGQQVTLSCSPISGHRSVSWYQQTPGQGLQFLFEYFSETQRNKGNFPGRFSGRQFSNSRSEMNVSTLELGDSALYLCASSQTALDTGELFFGEGSRLTVL.

The sample holds many counts of this clone. The chain carries TRBV6-1 and TRBJ1-1, with 9 bases that match TRBD1. The V segment lost 7 bases and the J segment 0 bases; nucleotides outside the gene matches: 12. The CDR3 runs 17 residues. The germline V gene has CDR1 MNHNS and CDR2 SASEGT. CDR3 region: CASIDRTGARMNTEAFF. CDR3 sequence (DNA): TGTGCCAGCATTGATAGGACAGGGGCACGGATGAACACTGAAGCTTTCTTT.

The V gene is TRBV5-1, the J gene TRBJ2-6; 8 nucleotides match TRBD1. The germline V gene has CDR1 SGHRS and CDR2 YFSETQ. Trimming at V came to 1 base and at J to 4 bases, leaving 13 bases not matched to a gene. The CDR3 covers 19 residues. CDR3 DNA: TGCGCCAGCAGCTTGAGGGGGGCCAGGGGGCCTTCCGGGGCCAACGTCCTGACTTTC. As protein: CASSLRGARGPSGANVLTF. Supplemented by reference TRBV5-1 and TRBJ2-6, the full variable domain reads KAGVTQTPRYLIKTRGQQVTLSCSPISGHRSVSWYQQTPGQGLQFLFEYFSETQRNKGNFPGRFSGRQFSNSRSEMNVSTLELGDSALYLCASSLRGARGPSGANVLTFGAGSRLTVL.

The V and J genes are TRBV5-1 and TRBJ1-1; D remains ambiguous. The CDR3 runs 12 residues. The germline V and J ends were trimmed by 5 bases and 7 bases, with 12 bases remaining between them. Germline CDR1 is SGHRS and CDR2 is YFSETQ. The CDR3: CASRQADGEAFF. In nucleotides, the CDR3 is TGCGCCAGCAGGCAGGCGGACGGTGAAGCTTTCTTT.

The chain couples TRBV27 to TRBJ2-2; D assignment may be TRBD1 or TRBD2 (6 bases each). The CDR3 length is 15 residues. Looked up from germline, CDR1 is MNHEY and CDR2 is SMNVEV (reference sequence). Trimming removed 3 bases from V and 4 bases from J, with 12 bases in between. The CDR3 reads CASSFRGAGTGELFF. CDR3 nucleotide sequence: TGTGCCAGCAGTTTTAGGGGGGCCGGCACCGGGGAGCTGTTTTTT.

This clone was counted only a few times. As DNA, the CDR3 is TGTGCCAGCAGTGGACAATCAGGCTTGGACTACACCTTC. Translation: CASSGQSGLDYTF. The V and J genes are TRBV6-1 and TRBJ1-2; D not resolved. This CDR3 is built from 13 residues. Trimming took 4 bases from V and 10 from J, leaving 16 bases between them. Germline values: CDR1 MNHNS, CDR2 SASEGT.

The chain recombines TRBV7-6 with TRBJ2-3; no reliable D call. Per the germline V gene, CDR1 is SGHVS and CDR2 is FNYEAQ. V was cut by 1 base and J by 1 base, with 15 bases left in between. The CDR3 is 17 residues long. The CDR3 region has the DNA TGTGCCAGCAGCTTAGGGTTGGAAAGGATAGGCACAGATACGCAGTATTTT. Protein product: CASSLGLERIGTDTQYF.

The V call is TRBV27, the J call TRBJ1-6; TRBD1 is a possible D gene (6 bases). V was shortened by 5 bases and J by 6 bases, with 17 bases between the two germline ends. The germline V gene has CDR1 MNHEY and CDR2 SMNVEV (reference sequence). There are 16 residues in the CDR3. This CDR3 is CASSARTESPNSPLHF. CDR3 DNA sequence: TGTGCCAGCAGTGCCCGGACAGAGTCACCTAATTCACCCCTCCACTTT.